What follows describes a single TCR beta chain. Trimming took off 3 bases at V and 2 bases at J, with 21 bases between the two ends. This CDR3 is built from 18 residues. Germline CDR1 SGHAT, CDR2 FQNNGV. The data belong to a study of shared clonotypes between healthy human individuals. Each of the donors was a healthy adult who was HIV-negative and had not had a recent acute infection or vaccination. Profiling relied on immunoSEQ multiplex PCR, and the TCRdb table lists in-frame clones only, not all of them. The repertoire holds about 480,000 clones, with around 74% as singletons. Sample: PBMCs. V usage is TRBV11-2 and J usage is TRBJ2-3; a possible D gene is TRBD2 (7 bases). This TCR was recovered from a woman between 35 and 50 years old in good health. Some clones in this sample may be carry-over from other donors' samples. The CDR3 region is CASSFFGAGAGATDTQYF. The CDR3, as DNA: TGTGCCAGCAGCTTCTTCGGTGCGGGGGCCGGGGCCACAGATACGCAGTATTTT.